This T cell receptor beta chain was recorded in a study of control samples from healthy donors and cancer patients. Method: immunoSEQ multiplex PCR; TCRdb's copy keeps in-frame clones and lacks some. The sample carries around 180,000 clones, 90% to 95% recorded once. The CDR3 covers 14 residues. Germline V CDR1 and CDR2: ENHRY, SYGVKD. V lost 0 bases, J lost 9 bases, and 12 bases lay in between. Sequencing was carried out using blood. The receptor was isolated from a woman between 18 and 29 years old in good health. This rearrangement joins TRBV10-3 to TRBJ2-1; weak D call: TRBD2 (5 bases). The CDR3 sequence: CAISESISVGEQFF. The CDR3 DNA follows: TGTGCCATCAGTGAGTCGATTAGCGTGGGTGAGCAGTTCTTC.